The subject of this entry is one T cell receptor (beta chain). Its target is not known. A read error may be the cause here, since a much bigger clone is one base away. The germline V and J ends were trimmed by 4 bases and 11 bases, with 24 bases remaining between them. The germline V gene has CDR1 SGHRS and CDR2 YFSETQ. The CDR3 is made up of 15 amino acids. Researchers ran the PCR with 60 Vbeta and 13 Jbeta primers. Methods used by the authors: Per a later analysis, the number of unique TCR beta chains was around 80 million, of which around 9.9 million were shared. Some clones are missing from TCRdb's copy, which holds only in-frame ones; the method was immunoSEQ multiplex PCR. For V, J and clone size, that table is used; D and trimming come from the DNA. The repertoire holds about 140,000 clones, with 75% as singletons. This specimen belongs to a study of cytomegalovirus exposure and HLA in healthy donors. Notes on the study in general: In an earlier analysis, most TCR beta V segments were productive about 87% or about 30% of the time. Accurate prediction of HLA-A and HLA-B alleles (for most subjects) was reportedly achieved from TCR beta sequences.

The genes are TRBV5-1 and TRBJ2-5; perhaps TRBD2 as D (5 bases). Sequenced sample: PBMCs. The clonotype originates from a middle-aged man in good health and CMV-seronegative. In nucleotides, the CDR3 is TGCGCCAGCAGCCCAAGGACGGGATTATCCTACGGGCAGTACTTC. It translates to CASSPRTGLSYGQYF.